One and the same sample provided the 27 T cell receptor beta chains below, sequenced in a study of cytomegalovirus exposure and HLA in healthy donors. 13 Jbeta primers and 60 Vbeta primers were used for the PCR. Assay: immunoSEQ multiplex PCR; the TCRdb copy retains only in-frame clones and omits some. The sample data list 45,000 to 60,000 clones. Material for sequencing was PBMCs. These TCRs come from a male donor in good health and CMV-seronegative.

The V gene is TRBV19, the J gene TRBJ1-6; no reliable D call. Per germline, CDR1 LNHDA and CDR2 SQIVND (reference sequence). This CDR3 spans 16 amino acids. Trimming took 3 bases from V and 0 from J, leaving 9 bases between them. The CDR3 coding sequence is TGTGCCAGTAGTATCGACGCTAGCTCCTATAATTCACCCCTCCACTTT. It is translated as CASSIDASSYNSPLHF.

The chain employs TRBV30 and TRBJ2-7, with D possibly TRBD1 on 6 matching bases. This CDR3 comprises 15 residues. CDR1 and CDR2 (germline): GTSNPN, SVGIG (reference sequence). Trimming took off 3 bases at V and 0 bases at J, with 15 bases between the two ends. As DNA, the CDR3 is TGTGCCTGGAGCATCCGGACAGCTAGCTCCTACGAGCAGTACTTC. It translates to CAWSIRTASSYEQYF.

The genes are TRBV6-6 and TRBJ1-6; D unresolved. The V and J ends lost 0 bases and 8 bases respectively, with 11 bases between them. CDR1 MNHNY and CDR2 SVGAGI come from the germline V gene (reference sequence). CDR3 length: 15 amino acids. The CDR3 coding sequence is TGTGCCAGCAGTTACTCCGGGGAAAGAGATTCACCCCTCCACTTT. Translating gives CASSYSGERDSPLHF.

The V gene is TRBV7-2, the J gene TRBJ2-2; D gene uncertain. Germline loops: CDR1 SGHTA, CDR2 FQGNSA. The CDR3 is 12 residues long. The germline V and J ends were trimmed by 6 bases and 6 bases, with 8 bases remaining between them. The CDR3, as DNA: TGTGCCAGCAGTCAGTACGCCGGGGAGCTGTTTTTT. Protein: CASSQYAGELFF.

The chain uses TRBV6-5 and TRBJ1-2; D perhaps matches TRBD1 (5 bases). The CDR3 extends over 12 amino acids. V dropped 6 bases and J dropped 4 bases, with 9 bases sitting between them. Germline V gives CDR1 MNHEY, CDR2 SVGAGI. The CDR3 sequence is CASSLTGYGYTF. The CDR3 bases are TGTGCCAGCAGCCTAACAGGCTATGGCTACACCTTC.

In DNA, the CDR3 is TGTGCCAGTAGTCCTAGGACAGGCACCCTTTGGGAGCAGTACTTC. This sequence encodes CASSPRTGTLWEQYF. The chain carries TRBV19 and TRBJ2-7, with 7 bases fitting TRBD1. CDR1 is LNHDA and CDR2 is SQIVND in the germline V gene (reference sequence). J lost 7 bases, V lost 5 bases, and 14 bases had no gene match. This CDR3 spans 15 amino acids.

The DNA for the CDR3 is TGTGCCAGTAGTATCTCTGAGGACTTCCCCAATCAGCCCCAGCATTTT. Its translation: CASSISEDFPNQPQHF. The V gene is TRBV19, the J gene TRBJ1-5; D is ambiguous. Trimming cost V 3 bases and J 3 bases, with 15 bases left between them. CDR1 LNHDA and CDR2 SQIVND come from the germline V gene (reference sequence). CDR3 length: 16 residues.

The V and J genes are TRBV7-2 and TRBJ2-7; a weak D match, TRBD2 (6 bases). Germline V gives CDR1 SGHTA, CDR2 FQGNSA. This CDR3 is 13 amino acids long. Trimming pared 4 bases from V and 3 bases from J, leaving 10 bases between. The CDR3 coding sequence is TGTGCCAGCAGCTGGACTAATAACTACGAGCAGTACTTC. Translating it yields CASSWTNNYEQYF.

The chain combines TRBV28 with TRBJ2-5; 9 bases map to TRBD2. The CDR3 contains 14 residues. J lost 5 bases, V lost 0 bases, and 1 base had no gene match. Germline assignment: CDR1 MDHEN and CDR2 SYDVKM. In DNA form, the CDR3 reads TGTGCCAGCAGTTTATGGGCGGGGGGGGAGACCCAGTACTTC. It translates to CASSLWAGGETQYF.

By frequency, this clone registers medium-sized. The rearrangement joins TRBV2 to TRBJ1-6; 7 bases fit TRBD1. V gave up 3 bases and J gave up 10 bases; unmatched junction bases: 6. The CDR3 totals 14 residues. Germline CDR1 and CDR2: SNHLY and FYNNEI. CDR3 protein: CASSDAGGWSPLHF. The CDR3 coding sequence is TGTGCCAGCAGTGACGCAGGGGGTTGGTCACCCCTCCACTTT. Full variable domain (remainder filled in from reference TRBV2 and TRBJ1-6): EPEVTQTPSHQVTQMGQEVILRCVPISNHLYFYWYRQILGQKVEFLVSFYNNEISEKSEIFDDQFSVERPDGSNFTLKIRSTKLEDSAMYFCASSDAGGWSPLHFGNGTRLTVT.

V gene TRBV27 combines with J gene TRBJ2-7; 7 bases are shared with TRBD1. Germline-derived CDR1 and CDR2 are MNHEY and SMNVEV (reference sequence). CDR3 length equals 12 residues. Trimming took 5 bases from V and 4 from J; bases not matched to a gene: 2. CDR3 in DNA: TGTGCCAGCAGTAAACAGGGGTACGAGCAGTACTTC. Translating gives CASSKQGYEQYF.

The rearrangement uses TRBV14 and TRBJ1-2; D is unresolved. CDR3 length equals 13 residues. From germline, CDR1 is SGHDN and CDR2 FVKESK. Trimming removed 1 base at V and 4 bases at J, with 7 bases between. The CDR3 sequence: CASSQVFLYGYTF. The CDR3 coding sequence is TGTGCCAGCAGCCAAGTGTTCCTCTATGGCTACACCTTC.

The CDR3 bases are TGTGCCAGCAGTTTATTCAGAGGAGCAGACTACACCTTC. Translating gives CASSLFRGADYTF. The chain joins TRBV27 to TRBJ1-2; D remains unclear. The CDR3 contains 13 residues. Germline assignment: CDR1 MNHEY and CDR2 SMNVEV (reference sequence). Trimming took off 1 base at V and 10 bases at J, with 13 bases between the two ends.

The CDR3 reads CASSPRTGHTEAFF. Written as DNA, the CDR3 is TGTGCCAGCAGCCCACGGACAGGTCACACTGAAGCTTTCTTT. The chain couples TRBV7-9 to TRBJ1-1, with TRBD1 identical over 7 bases. Germline assignment: CDR1 SEHNR and CDR2 FQNEAQ (reference sequence). V was clipped by 5 bases and J by 3 bases; unmatched bases: 6. CDR3 length: 14 residues.

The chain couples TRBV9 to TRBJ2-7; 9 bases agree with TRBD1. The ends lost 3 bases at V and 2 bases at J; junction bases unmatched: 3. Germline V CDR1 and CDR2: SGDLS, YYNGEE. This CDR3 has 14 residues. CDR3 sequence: CASSARDRAYEQYF. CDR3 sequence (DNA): TGTGCCAGCAGCGCTCGGGACAGGGCCTACGAGCAGTACTTC.

The CDR3 DNA follows: TGTGCCAGCAGCCTACAGGGGATGAACACTGAAGCTTTCTTT. It is translated as CASSLQGMNTEAFF. The chain couples TRBV5-6 to TRBJ1-1, with 7 bases fitting TRBD1. From germline, CDR1 is SGHDT and CDR2 YYEEEE. This CDR3 is built from 14 residues. V was pared by 4 bases and J by 0 bases, with 3 bases of the junction left unmatched.

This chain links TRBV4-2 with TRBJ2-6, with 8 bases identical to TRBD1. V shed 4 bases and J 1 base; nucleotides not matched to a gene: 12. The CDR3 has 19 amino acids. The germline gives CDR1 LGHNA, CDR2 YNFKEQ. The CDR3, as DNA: TGTGCCAGCAGCCGAGTGAGCGGGCAGGGGGCGTCTGGGGCCAACGTCCTGACTTTC. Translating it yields CASSRVSGQGASGANVLTF.

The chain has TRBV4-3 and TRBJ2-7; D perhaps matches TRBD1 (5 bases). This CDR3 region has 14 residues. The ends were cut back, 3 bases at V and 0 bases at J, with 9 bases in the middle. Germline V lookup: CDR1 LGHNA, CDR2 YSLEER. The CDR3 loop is CASSQMQGSYEQYF. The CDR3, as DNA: TGCGCCAGCAGCCAGATGCAGGGCTCCTACGAGCAGTACTTC.

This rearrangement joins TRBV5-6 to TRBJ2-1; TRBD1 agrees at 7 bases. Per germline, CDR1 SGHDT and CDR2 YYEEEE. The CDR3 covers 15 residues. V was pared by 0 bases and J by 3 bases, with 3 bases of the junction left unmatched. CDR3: CASSLDRDSYNEQFF. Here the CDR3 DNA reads TGTGCCAGCAGCTTGGACCGGGACAGCTACAATGAGCAGTTCTTC.

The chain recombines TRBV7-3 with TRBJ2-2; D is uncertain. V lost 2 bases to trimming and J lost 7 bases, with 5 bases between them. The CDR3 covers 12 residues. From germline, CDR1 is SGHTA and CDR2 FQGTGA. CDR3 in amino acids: CASSLSGGELFF. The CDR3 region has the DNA TGTGCCAGCAGCTTATCCGGCGGGGAGCTGTTTTTT.

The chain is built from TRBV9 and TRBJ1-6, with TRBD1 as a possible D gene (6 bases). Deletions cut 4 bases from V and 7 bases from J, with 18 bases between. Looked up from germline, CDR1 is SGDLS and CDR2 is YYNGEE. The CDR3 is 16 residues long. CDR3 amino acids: CASSPWGGQGNSPLHF. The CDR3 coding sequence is TGTGCCAGCAGCCCCTGGGGGGGGCAGGGCAATTCACCCCTCCACTTT.

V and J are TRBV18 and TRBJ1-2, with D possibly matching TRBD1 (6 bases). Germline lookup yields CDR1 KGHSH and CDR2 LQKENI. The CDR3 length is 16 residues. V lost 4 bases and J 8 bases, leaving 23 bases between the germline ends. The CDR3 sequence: CASSRVVQGHTVGYTF. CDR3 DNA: TGTGCCAGCTCACGAGTCGTACAGGGTCATACGGTAGGCTACACCTTC. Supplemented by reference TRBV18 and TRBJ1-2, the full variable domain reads NAGVMQNPRHLVRRRGQEARLRCSPMKGHSHVYWYRQLPEEGLKFMVYLQKENIIDESGMPKERFSAEFPKEGPSILRIQQVVRGDSAAYFCASSRVVQGHTVGYTFGSGTRLTVV.

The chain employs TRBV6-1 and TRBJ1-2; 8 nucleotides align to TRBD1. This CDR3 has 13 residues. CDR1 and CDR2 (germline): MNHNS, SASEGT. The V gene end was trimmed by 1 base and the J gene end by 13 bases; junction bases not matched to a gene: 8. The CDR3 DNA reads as TGTGCCAGCAGTGAAGTTAGGACAGGGCCGCTCACCTTC. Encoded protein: CASSEVRTGPLTF.

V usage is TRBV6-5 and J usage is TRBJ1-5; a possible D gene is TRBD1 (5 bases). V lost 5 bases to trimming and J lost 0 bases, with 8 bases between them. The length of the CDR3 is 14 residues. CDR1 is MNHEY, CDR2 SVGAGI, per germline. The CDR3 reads CASSRQNSNQPQHF. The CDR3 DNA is TGTGCCAGCAGTCGACAGAATAGCAATCAGCCCCAGCATTTT.

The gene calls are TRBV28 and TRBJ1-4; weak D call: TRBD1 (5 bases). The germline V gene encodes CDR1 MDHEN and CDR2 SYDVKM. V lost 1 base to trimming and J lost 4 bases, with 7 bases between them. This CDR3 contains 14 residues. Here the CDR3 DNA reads TGTGCCAGCAGTTTATACAGGAGTAATGAAAAACTGTTTTTT. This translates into CASSLYRSNEKLFF. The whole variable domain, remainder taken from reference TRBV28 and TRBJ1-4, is DVKVTQSSRYLVKRTGEKVFLECVQDMDHENMFWYRQDPGLGLRLIYFSYDVKMKEKGDIPEGYSVSREKKERFSLILESASTNQTSMYLCASSLYRSNEKLFFGSGTQLSVL.

Written as DNA, the CDR3 is TGTGCCAGCAGTGAGGGTGGGCTGCACCAAGAGACCCAGTACTTC. Encoded protein: CASSEGGLHQETQYF. This rearrangement joins TRBV6-1 to TRBJ2-5; D not certain. The germline V gene has CDR1 MNHNS and CDR2 SASEGT. This CDR3 comprises 15 residues. Between the trimmed V and J ends, which lost 3 bases and 0 bases, there was a span of 11 bases.

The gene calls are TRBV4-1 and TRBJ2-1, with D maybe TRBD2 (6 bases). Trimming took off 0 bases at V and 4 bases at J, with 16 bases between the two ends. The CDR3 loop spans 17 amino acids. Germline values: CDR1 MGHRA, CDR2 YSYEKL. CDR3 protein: CASSQDWLGSGYNEQFF. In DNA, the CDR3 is TGCGCCAGCAGCCAAGATTGGCTGGGAAGCGGGTACAATGAGCAGTTCTTC.